This T cell receptor (beta chain) was documented in a study of CD8 T cells in Susac syndrome. TCR beta from blood CD8+ and CD4+ T cells was sequenced. Study-wide findings and caveats: Susac syndrome CD4+ T cell repertoires showed no clonal expansion. The number of individuals included in the study's TCR sequencing and HLA analysis was acknowledged as relatively small.

In regard to this clonotype: What it recognizes is unknown.

RNA was extracted with the RNeasy kit, and a quantity of about 0.45 to 1 ug was reverse transcribed using random hexamers. immunoSEQ multiplex PCR amplified TCR beta CDR3 across 54 Vbeta, 13 Jbeta. TCRdb recomputed calls from the immunoSEQ multiplex PCR reads with MiXCR, one row per CDR3 protein. The data contain 95,000 to 150,000 distinct CDR3 sequences, roughly 95% of them singletons. This CDR3 has 11 residues. Germline lookup yields CDR1 SQVTM and CDR2 ANQGSEA. V lost 4 bases and J 2 bases, leaving 5 bases between the germline ends. The TCR comes from a human donor with Susac syndrome. Material for sequencing was CD4+ T cells from PBMCs. The chain couples TRBV29-1 to TRBJ1-2, with TRBD1 as a possible D gene (5 bases). The CDR3 here is CSVAGNYGYTF. In nucleotides, the CDR3 is TGCAGCGTTGCAGGGAACTATGGCTACACCTTC.